These 9 T cell receptor beta chains were sequenced from one sample in a study of OX40 agonist ivuxolimab in advanced cancers. The table came from immunoSEQ multiplex PCR; TCRdb's copy has only in-frame clones and leaves some out. Of tens of thousands of clones listed, roughly 86% are singletons. The sequencing here drew on CD4+ or CD8+ T cells sorted from blood, taken in a trial of the OX40 agonist ivuxolimab. Source of these receptors: an adult with an advanced solid tumor such as melanoma, head and neck, liver or kidney cancer.

This clone was recorded once. The rearrangement links TRBV30 to TRBJ1-2, with a weak D call TRBD1 (5 bases). Germline CDR1 GTSNPN, CDR2 SVGIG (reference sequence). V shed 3 bases and J shed 2 bases, with 19 bases lying between them. The CDR3 covers 16 residues. The CDR3 protein is CAWSGGERTSNYGYTF. DNA for the CDR3: TGTGCCTGGAGCGGGGGAGAGCGGACTTCGAACTATGGCTACACCTTC.

This CDR3 reads CASSQVGDHPVYEQYF. CDR3 DNA: TGTGCCAGCAGCCAAGTCGGGGACCACCCGGTCTACGAGCAGTACTTC. This rearrangement joins TRBV4-2 to TRBJ2-7, with D tentatively TRBD1 or TRBD2 (5 bases each). This CDR3 contains 16 residues. The ends were cut back, 1 base at V and 3 bases at J, with 16 bases in the middle. Germline V CDR1 and CDR2: LGHNA, YNFKEQ.

Only a few counts were recorded for this clone. This chain uses TRBV10-1 with TRBJ1-6; D unclear. V dropped 5 bases and J dropped 10 bases, with 15 bases sitting between them. CDR3 length: 14 amino acids. Germline CDR1 WNHNN, CDR2 SYGVQD (reference sequence). CDR3: CASSPQRPGSPLHF. The DNA for the CDR3 is TGCGCCAGCAGTCCCCAGAGGCCTGGATCACCCCTCCACTTT.

This sequence joins TRBV15 and TRBJ1-3, with D possibly TRBD1 on 5 matching bases. CDR1 and CDR2 (germline): LNHNV, YYDKDF (reference sequence). Trimming stripped 0 bases from V and 3 bases from J, with 9 bases between. There are 15 residues in the CDR3. CDR3 sequence: CATSRDGRGGNTIYF. The CDR3 DNA reads TGTGCCACCAGCAGAGATGGAAGGGGTGGAAACACCATATATTTT.

The DNA for the CDR3 is TGTGCCTGGAGCGTTCAGGGAAGAAATCAGCCCCAGCATTTT. Translated, it gives CAWSVQGRNQPQHF. The chain employs TRBV30 and TRBJ1-5, with D perhaps matching TRBD1 (5 bases). This CDR3 has 14 residues. In germline, CDR1 is GTSNPN, CDR2 SVGIG (reference sequence). V was trimmed by 3 bases and J by 4 bases, leaving 13 bases between them.

This clone occurred a few times. The chain has TRBV29-1 and TRBJ1-1, with D unresolved. CDR1 and CDR2 from the germline V gene are SQVTM and ANQGSEA. The V gene lost 8 bases and the J gene lost 6 bases, with 16 bases spanning the gap. This CDR3 spans 12 amino acids. The CDR3 region is CSKAQPTPEAFF. The CDR3 nucleotides read TGCAGCAAGGCCCAACCAACGCCTGAAGCTTTCTTT.

The chain combines TRBV5-1 with TRBJ2-7; 7 bases are a match to TRBD1. Looked up from germline, CDR1 is SGHRS and CDR2 is YFSETQ. Germline trimming cut 4 bases from V and 9 bases from J; bases unmatched to any gene: 4. This CDR3 region has 11 residues. The CDR3 DNA sequence: TGCGCCAGCAGCCAGGGACAGTTGCAGTACTTC. Protein product: CASSQGQLQYF.

This chain uses TRBV7-8 with TRBJ1-3, with 10 bases aligning to TRBD1. V shed 1 base and J 7 bases; nucleotides not matched to a gene: 1. Per the germline V gene, CDR1 is SGHVS and CDR2 is FQNEAQ. The CDR3 has 14 residues. Here the CDR3 reads CASSLGQGANTIYF. CDR3 nucleotides: TGTGCCAGCAGCTTAGGACAGGGGGCCAACACCATATATTTT. Supplemented by reference TRBV7-8 and TRBJ1-3, the full variable domain reads GAGVSQSPRYKVAKRGQDVALRCDPISGHVSLFWYQQALGQGPEFLTYFQNEAQLDKSGLPSDRFFAERPEGSVSTLKIQRTQQEDSAVYLCASSLGQGANTIYFGEGSWLTVV.

The gene calls are TRBV7-8 and TRBJ2-1; TRBD1 or TRBD2 may be the D gene (6 bases each). Germline loops: CDR1 SGHVS, CDR2 FQNEAQ. V shed 0 bases and J shed 14 bases, with 11 bases lying between them. CDR3 size: 12 residues. DNA of the CDR3: TGTGCCAGCAGCTTAGCGCTCGGGGGCAAGTTCTTC. It encodes CASSLALGGKFF.